This T cell receptor beta chain was recovered during a study of blood T cells in healthy people across ages. The table lists this clonotype with a few counts. Its specificity is not known. In terms of origin and age, donors were healthy Caucasian individuals from Russia aged about 6 to 90. The CDR3 is made up of 19 amino acids. The J segment lost 3 bases and the V segment lost 2 bases, leaving 11 bases of the junction unmatched. Germline lookup yields CDR1 MGHRA and CDR2 YSYEKL. Findings and limits, study-wide: Diversity of TCR beta correlated strongly with naive T cell percentage. Naive and antigen-experienced cells could not be conclusively compared, given unsorted PBMCs.

Next came a second PCR, run for about 6 to 12 cycles, which used a sample-barcoded 5' primer along with a J-beta primer mix. Each cDNA molecule was tagged by a template-switch adaptor with 12 random nucleotides. A single record per CDR3 protein comes from TCRdb applying MiXCR to the 5' RACE reads. The data show some 690,000 distinct CDR3 sequences, with about a fifth seen just once and around 21% held by the top ten. The sample comprised blood. The sequence derives from a man aged 65 to 85 in good health. V and J are TRBV4-1 and TRBJ2-2, with 11 positions matching TRBD2. CDR3 sequence: CASSQPVGIAGGHTGELFF. The CDR3 bases are TGCGCCAGCAGCCAACCAGTTGGGATAGCGGGGGGGCACACCGGGGAGCTGTTTTTT.